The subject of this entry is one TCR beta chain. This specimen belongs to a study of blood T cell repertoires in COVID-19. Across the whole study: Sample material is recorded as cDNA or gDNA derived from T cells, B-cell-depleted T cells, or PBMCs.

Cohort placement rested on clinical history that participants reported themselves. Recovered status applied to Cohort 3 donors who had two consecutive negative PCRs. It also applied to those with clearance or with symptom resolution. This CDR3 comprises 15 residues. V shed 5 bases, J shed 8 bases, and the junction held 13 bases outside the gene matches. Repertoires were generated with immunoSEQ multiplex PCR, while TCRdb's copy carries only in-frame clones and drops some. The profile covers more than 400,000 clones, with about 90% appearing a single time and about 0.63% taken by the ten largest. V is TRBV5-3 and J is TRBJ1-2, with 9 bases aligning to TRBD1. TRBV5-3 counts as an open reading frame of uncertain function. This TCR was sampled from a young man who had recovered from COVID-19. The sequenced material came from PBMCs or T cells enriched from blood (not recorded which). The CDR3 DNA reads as TGTGCCAGAAGGCGGCCTGGACAGGGGCCGGGCGGCTACACCTTC. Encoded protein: CARRRPGQGPGGYTF.